This T cell receptor beta chain was identified in a study of OX40 agonist ivuxolimab in advanced cancers. Study information: Those treated in dose escalation had hepatocellular carcinoma, melanoma, renal cell cancer or head and neck cancer.

Note on this clone: What it binds is unknown.

Repertoires were generated with immunoSEQ multiplex PCR, while TCRdb's copy carries only in-frame clones and drops some. The sample holds about 150,000 clones, 94% seen once. Study results and limitations: In general, CD8+ T cells held more expanded clones than CD4+ did, on average.

The V end lost 2 bases, the J end lost 6 bases, and 17 bases lay between the germline ends. This CDR3 has 16 amino acids. Germline-derived CDR1 and CDR2 are SGHVS and FQNEAQ. The sequencing used CD4+ or CD8+ T cells sorted from blood, collected in a trial of the OX40 agonist ivuxolimab. The clonotype originates from an adult with an advanced solid tumor such as melanoma, head and neck, liver or kidney cancer. The V and J genes are TRBV7-8 and TRBJ2-1; D unclear. The CDR3, as DNA: TGTGCCAGCAGCTTAAGGTGGTGGCAACCCAGCAATGAGCAGTTCTTC. Translation: CASSLRWWQPSNEQFF.